Presented here are 19 T cell receptor beta chains from one specimen sequenced in a study of T cell responses to AZD1222 COVID-19 vaccine. Here immunoSEQ multiplex PCR was the method, and the copy in TCRdb shows in-frame clones only, minus some. Altogether roughly 150,000 clones are present, 75% to 90% being singletons, with the ten largest covering 6.9%. The input for sequencing was peripheral blood, taken on day 0 of AZD1222 vaccination. The receptors here all came from an adult in good health.

The genes are TRBV6-5 and TRBJ2-7; the D is unclear. The CDR3 consists of 11 residues. Germline loops: CDR1 MNHEY, CDR2 SVGAGI. Trimming removed 2 bases at V and 6 bases at J, with 5 bases between. DNA for the CDR3: TGTGCCAGCAGTTACGGCGCCGAGCAGTACTTC. The encoded protein is CASSYGAEQYF.

V is TRBV2 and J is TRBJ2-7, with D possibly being TRBD2 (5 bases). Germline V gives CDR1 SNHLY, CDR2 FYNNEI. Between the trimmed V and J ends, which lost 2 bases and 2 bases, there was a span of 13 bases. The CDR3 is 15 residues long. The DNA of the CDR3 is TGTGCCAGCAGTGAATCGGCGGGCCCTACCTACGAGCAGTACTTC. It yields the protein CASSESAGPTYEQYF.

V and J are TRBV29-1 and TRBJ1-2; 9 bases line up with TRBD1. The CDR3 has 14 residues. Germline V gene sequence: CDR1 SQVTM, CDR2 ANQGSEA. V lost 7 bases and J lost 3; bases outside the gene matches: 9. The CDR3 coding sequence is TGCAGCGGAACACAGGGGGCGGGTGACTATGGCTACACCTTC. It is translated as CSGTQGAGDYGYTF.

The chain recombines TRBV3-1 (or the pseudogene TRBV3-2) with TRBJ2-2, with D tentatively TRBD1 or TRBD2 (5 bases each). The CDR3 is made up of 12 amino acids. Germline V CDR1 and CDR2: LGHDT, YNNKEL (reference sequence). The V gene lost 3 bases and the J gene lost 7 bases, with 6 bases spanning the gap. CDR3 sequence (DNA): TGTGCCAGCAGCCAGGGGGACGGGGAGCTGTTTTTT. Its protein is CASSQGDGELFF.

The gene calls are TRBV21-1 and TRBJ2-6. TRBV21-1 is given as a pseudogene. This CDR3 is built from 20 residues. The CDR3 region is CASSRRGHAGPLAGANVLTF. CDR3 nucleotides: TGTGCCAGCAGCAGGAGGGGACATGCGGGCCCTCTAGCTGGGGCCAACGTCCTGACTTTC.

CDR3 nucleotides: TGTGCTACCCGGCCCTTCGGCGGGGGGAGCTCCTACAATGAGCAGTTCTTC. The encoded protein is CATRPFGGGSSYNEQFF. The rearrangement joins TRBV19 to TRBJ2-1; 8 bases fit TRBD2. The CDR3 runs 17 residues. The V gene's germline CDR1 is LNHDA and CDR2 SQIVND (reference sequence).

This rearrangement joins TRBV6-2 or TRBV6-3 to TRBJ1-1, with a weak D call TRBD1 (6 bases). Per germline, CDR1 MNHEY and CDR2 SVGEGT. Trimming took off 5 bases at V and 1 base at J, with 14 bases between the two ends. The CDR3 runs to 15 residues. The CDR3 region is CASSRKQGANTEAFF. The DNA for the CDR3 is TGTGCCAGCAGTAGGAAACAGGGCGCGAACACTGAAGCTTTCTTT.

The J gene is TRBJ1-5, the V gene TRBV2; possibly TRBD1 for D (5 bases). V was clipped by 1 base and J by 7 bases, with 11 bases between them. The CDR3 sequence is 14 residues long. Germline lookup yields CDR1 SNHLY and CDR2 FYNNEI. CDR3 coding DNA: TGTGCCAGCAGTGAAGGAATTGGGGCCCAGCCCCAGCATTTT. Translation: CASSEGIGAQPQHF.

This chain's CDR3 is CASSNTQGELKTQYF. CDR3 nucleotides: TGTGCCAGCAGCAACACCCAGGGGGAGTTAAAGACCCAGTACTTC. The chain has TRBV5-4 and TRBJ2-5, with 7 bases lining up with TRBD1. Germline V gene data show CDR1 as SGHNT and CDR2 as YYREEE (reference sequence). V dropped 4 bases and J dropped 6; count of bases not matched to a gene: 12. The CDR3 is 15 amino acids.

The rearrangement joins TRBV19 to TRBJ1-5; no clear D. Trimming removed 0 bases from V and 2 bases from J, with 5 bases in between. Germline V gene lookup returns CDR1 LNHDA and CDR2 SQIVND (reference sequence). The CDR3 loop spans 14 amino acids. CDR3 nucleotide sequence: TGTGCCAGTAGTATAGATCGGGGCAATCAGCCCCAGCATTTT. Protein product: CASSIDRGNQPQHF.

The chain couples TRBV30 to TRBJ2-7; 7 nucleotides match TRBD1. Per germline, CDR1 GTSNPN and CDR2 SVGIG (reference sequence). This CDR3 is built from 16 residues. V lost 1 base and J lost 1; bases outside the gene matches: 10. CDR3 protein: CAWSGALGQASYEQYF. The DNA for the CDR3 is TGTGCCTGGAGTGGGGCTTTAGGACAGGCGTCCTACGAGCAGTACTTC. Using reference TRBV30 and TRBJ2-7 for the parts outside the CDR3, the full variable domain is SQTIHQWPATLVQPVGSPLSLECTVEGTSNPNLYWYRQAAGRGLQLLFYSVGIGQISSEVPQNLSASRPQDRQFILSSKKLLLSDSGFYLCAWSGALGQASYEQYFGPGTRLTVT.

The chain has TRBV10-1 and TRBJ2-2, with unresolved D. V lost 5 bases, J lost 3 bases, and 7 bases lay in between. In germline, CDR1 is WNHNN, CDR2 SYGVQD (reference sequence). The CDR3 covers 13 residues. CDR3 amino acids: CASSITDTGELFF. In DNA form, the CDR3 reads TGCGCCAGCAGTATCACAGACACCGGGGAGCTGTTTTTT.

V and J are TRBV10-2 and TRBJ1-2; weak D call: TRBD1 (5 bases). V lost 4 bases, J lost 7 bases, and 25 bases lay in between. This CDR3 region has 17 residues. Germline loops: CDR1 WSHSY, CDR2 SAAADI. Here the CDR3 reads CASSADTQGLGPSGYTF. The CDR3 nucleotides read TGCGCCAGCAGTGCGGATACGCAGGGTCTAGGACCTTCTGGCTACACCTTC.

This clone was seen a single time. This chain links TRBV29-1 with TRBJ2-5; 9 nucleotides agree with TRBD2. Trimming cost V 7 bases and J 2 bases; bases outside gene matches: 5. From germline, CDR1 is SQVTM and CDR2 ANQGSEA. CDR3 length: 13 residues. CDR3 in amino acids: CSAVAGVQETQYF. The CDR3 bases are TGCAGCGCCGTAGCGGGAGTACAAGAGACCCAGTACTTC.

The chain is built from TRBV6-6 and TRBJ2-7; D perhaps matches TRBD1 (5 bases). Trimming stripped 0 bases from V and 6 bases from J, with 12 bases between. Germline V lookup: CDR1 MNHNY, CDR2 SVGAGI (reference sequence). The CDR3 consists of 14 residues. The CDR3 DNA reads TGTGCCAGCAGTTACTCGGCCAGGGAAGGCGAGCAGTACTTC. This translates into CASSYSAREGEQYF.

The chain recombines TRBV4-2 with TRBJ2-3; TRBD2 aligns across 11 bases. Germline values: CDR1 LGHNA, CDR2 YNFKEQ. The CDR3 length is 16 residues. V lost 4 bases and J lost 6; bases outside the gene matches: 9. The CDR3 nucleotides read TGTGCCAGCAGCCTTGGAAATAGCGGGGGGGCGGATACGCAGTATTTT. Its translation: CASSLGNSGGADTQYF.

This chain joins TRBV18 and TRBJ1-6; 7 bases agree with TRBD1. The CDR3 has 17 residues. J gave up 0 bases and V 3 bases, and 5 bases lay outside the gene matches. Germline V lookup: CDR1 KGHSH, CDR2 LQKENI. CDR3: CASSPDRQSSYNSPLHF. CDR3 bases: TGTGCCAGCTCACCGGACAGGCAGAGCTCCTATAATTCACCCCTCCACTTT.

The chain is built from TRBV5-1 and TRBJ2-1; TRBD2 matches 7 bases. There are 15 residues in the CDR3. The V gene end was trimmed by 4 bases and the J gene end by 2 bases; junction bases not matched to a gene: 6. CDR1 is SGHRS and CDR2 is YFSETQ in the germline V gene. The CDR3 nucleotides are TGCGCCAGCAGCCAGGGCGGGGGAGCCTACAATGAGCAGTTCTTC. Its protein is CASSQGGGAYNEQFF. Full variable domain (rest looked up from reference TRBV5-1 and TRBJ2-1): KAGVTQTPRYLIKTRGQQVTLSCSPISGHRSVSWYQQTPGQGLQFLFEYFSETQRNKGNFPGRFSGRQFSNSRSEMNVSTLELGDSALYLCASSQGGGAYNEQFFGPGTRLTVL.

This sequence joins TRBV4-3 and TRBJ2-7; D remains unclear. Germline CDR1 reads LGHNA; CDR2 reads YSLEER. The CDR3 spans 13 residues. With 1 base removed from V and 0 bases from J, the gap between germline ends came to 4 bases. CDR3 coding DNA: TGCGCCAGCAGCCAAGTGGGCTCCTACGAGCAGTACTTC. Translating gives CASSQVGSYEQYF.